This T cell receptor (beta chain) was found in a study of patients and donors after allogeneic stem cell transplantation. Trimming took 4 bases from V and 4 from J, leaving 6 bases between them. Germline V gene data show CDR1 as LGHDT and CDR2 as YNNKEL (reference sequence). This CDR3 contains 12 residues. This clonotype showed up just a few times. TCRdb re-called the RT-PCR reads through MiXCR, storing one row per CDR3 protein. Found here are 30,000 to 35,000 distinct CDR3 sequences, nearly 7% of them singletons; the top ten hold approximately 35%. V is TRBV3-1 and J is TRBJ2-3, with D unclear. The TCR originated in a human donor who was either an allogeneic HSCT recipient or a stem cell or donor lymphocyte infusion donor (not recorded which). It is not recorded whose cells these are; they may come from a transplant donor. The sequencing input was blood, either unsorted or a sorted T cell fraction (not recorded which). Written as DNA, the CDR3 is TGTGCCAGCAGCCGGATGGCAGATACGCAGTATTTT. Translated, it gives CASSRMADTQYF.